This entry lists 5 T cell receptor beta chains sequenced from one sample in a study of T cells after posttransplantation cyclophosphamide. Generated by immunoSEQ multiplex PCR, the TCRdb table keeps only in-frame clones and is missing some. The sample lists under 75,000 clones; 80% to 95% were seen once. The sequenced sample consisted of PBMCs. Receptors originate from a woman younger than 45 in good health and a related stem cell transplant donor.

The genes are TRBV29-1 and TRBJ2-3; TRBD2 aligns across 7 bases. Germline V lookup: CDR1 SQVTM, CDR2 ANQGSEA. The J segment lost 6 bases and the V segment lost 6 bases, leaving 12 bases of the junction unmatched. This CDR3 region has 14 residues. The DNA for the CDR3 is TGCAGCGTGAGGGGAGGGGACCTCACCGATACGCAGTATTTT. Translating gives CSVRGGDLTDTQYF.

This chain connects TRBV5-1 to TRBJ1-1; D possibly corresponds to TRBD1 (5 bases). This CDR3 comprises 14 residues. Trimming left V 4 bases short and J 7 bases short, with 17 bases between. Germline CDR1 reads SGHRS; CDR2 reads YFSETQ. CDR3 amino acids: CASSATYGTGEAFF. The CDR3 DNA is TGCGCCAGCAGCGCGACTTACGGAACAGGTGAAGCTTTCTTT.

The rearrangement links TRBV5-1 to TRBJ2-3; 8 positions agree with TRBD2. V gave up 3 bases and J gave up 2 bases; unmatched junction bases: 5. Germline V gives CDR1 SGHRS, CDR2 YFSETQ. The CDR3 has 15 amino acids. CDR3 region: CASSSSGRATDTQYF. DNA of the CDR3: TGCGCCAGCAGCTCGTCCGGGAGGGCCACAGATACGCAGTATTTT.

The rearrangement joins TRBV30 to TRBJ1-5; 8 bases map to TRBD1. The CDR3 sequence is 18 residues long. Trimming cost V 1 base and J 0 bases; bases outside gene matches: 11. Per germline, CDR1 GTSNPN and CDR2 SVGIG (reference sequence). This CDR3 reads CAWSGDRTGFFSNQPQHF. The CDR3 bases are TGTGCCTGGAGTGGCGACCGGACAGGGTTTTTTAGCAATCAGCCCCAGCATTTT. The whole variable domain, remainder taken from reference TRBV30 and TRBJ1-5, is SQTIHQWPATLVQPVGSPLSLECTVEGTSNPNLYWYRQAAGRGLQLLFYSVGIGQISSEVPQNLSASRPQDRQFILSSKKLLLSDSGFYLCAWSGDRTGFFSNQPQHFGDGTRLSIL.

The chain combines TRBV9 with TRBJ1-1; the D is unclear. CDR3 length equals 13 residues. Trimming took off 0 bases at V and 0 bases at J, with 3 bases between the two ends. Germline loops: CDR1 SGDLS, CDR2 YYNGEE. In DNA, the CDR3 is TGTGCCAGCAGCGTAGTCCTGAACACTGAAGCTTTCTTT. It encodes CASSVVLNTEAFF.